These T cell receptor beta chains were read from a single sample in a study of blood T cell repertoires in COVID-19. TCRdb's copy holds only in-frame clones and misses some; the assay was immunoSEQ multiplex PCR. The sample holds 140,000 or so clones; 75% to 85% are singletons and the top ten take roughly 4.3%. Sequencing used peripheral blood. These receptors were taken from a man in his fifties or sixties with acute or convalescent COVID-19. Each CDR3 is given with its conserved first and last residue. A D gene is named only where the DNA matches it firmly. Part of the rows lack a size; the others show once, few, many or a class for expanded clones.

abundance	v_gene	j_gene	d_gene	CDR3nt	CDR3aa
NA	TRBV6-4	TRBJ2-3	NA	TGTGCCAGCAGTGACGGGTCGGGGGTCACAGATACGCAGTATTTT	CASSDGSGVTDTQYF
few	TRBV7-3	TRBJ2-3	NA	TGTGCCAGCAGCTTAATAGCTAGCGGCACAGATACGCAGTATTTT	CASSLIASGTDTQYF
NA	TRBV3-1/TRBV3-2	TRBJ2-2	TRBD2	TGTGCCAGCAGCCAACTAGGACTAGCGGGAAACACCGGGGAGCTGTTTTTT	CASSQLGLAGNTGELFF
NA	TRBV7-6	TRBJ2-3	NA	TGTGCCAGCAGCTTAGCGGGGGCCCCTAGCACAGATACGCAGTATTTT	CASSLAGAPSTDTQYF
NA	TRBV2	TRBJ1-5	NA	TGTGCCAGCAGTGAAATCGGGGATCGCAATCAGCCCCAGCATTTT	CASSEIGDRNQPQHF
NA	TRBV11-3	TRBJ2-7	TRBD2	TGTGCCAGCAGCTCAAGCGGGAGCTCCTACGAGCAGTACTTC	CASSSSGSSYEQYF
NA	TRBV10-2	TRBJ2-7	TRBD2	TGCGCCAGCAGTGAGTCGACGGGAGGGATGAACGAGCAGTACTTC	CASSESTGGMNEQYF
NA	TRBV25-1	TRBJ2-7	NA	TGTGCCAGCAGTGATCTCTACGAGCAGTACTTC	CASSDLYEQYF
NA	TRBV7-9	TRBJ2-7	NA	TGTGCCAGCAGCTTAGGGAGGTACGAGCAGTACTTC	CASSLGRYEQYF
NA	TRBV18	TRBJ1-2	TRBD1	TGTGCCAGCTCACCGGGACAGGGTTCATCTAACTATGGCTACACCTTC	CASSPGQGSSNYGYTF
NA	TRBV2	TRBJ2-3	TRBD2	TGTGCCAGCAGGGGACTAGAGGCGCAGTATTTT	CASRGLEAQYF
few	TRBV27	TRBJ1-5	NA	TGTGCCAGCAGTTTATCCAACCTTCCGGGACACGCGCAGCATTTT	CASSLSNLPGHAQHF
NA	TRBV28	TRBJ2-7	NA	TGTGCCAGCAGTTTGGACACATCCTACGAGCAGTACTTC	CASSLDTSYEQYF
NA	TRBV5-8	TRBJ2-3	TRBD1	TGTGCCAGCAGCCAGGGACAGGGAAGCGCAGATACGCAGTATTTT	CASSQGQGSADTQYF
NA	TRBV7-2	TRBJ1-1	NA	TGTGCCAGCAGATTACAGGGCATGAACACTGAAGCTTTCTTT	CASRLQGMNTEAFF
once	TRBV10-3	TRBJ2-2	TRBD2	TGTGCCATCAGCGGCGGACTAGCGGTAAACACCGGGGAGCTGTTTTTT	CAISGGLAVNTGELFF
NA	TRBV30	TRBJ1-3	NA	TGTGCCTGGAGTGTACAAAGCGGAGGAAACACCATATATTTT	CAWSVQSGGNTIYF
few	TRBV2	TRBJ1-1	NA	TGTGCCAGCAGTGACAGTATGAACACTGAAGCTTTCTTT	CASSDSMNTEAFF
NA	TRBV3-1/TRBV3-2	TRBJ2-7	TRBD2	TGTGCCAGCAGCCAAGATCGAGTAGCGGGAGACGAGCAGTACTTC	CASSQDRVAGDEQYF
NA	TRBV24-1	TRBJ1-2	NA	TGTGCCACCAGTGACTACGGACAGAACTATGGCTACACCTTC	CATSDYGQNYGYTF
few	TRBV7-2	TRBJ1-1	NA	TGTGCCAGCAGCGAAACCCAGGGGACTGAAGCTTTCTTT	CASSETQGTEAFF
NA	TRBV6-5	TRBJ1-2	NA	TGTGCCAGCAGTTACTCGCAGGGCTATGGCTACACCTTC	CASSYSQGYGYTF